The 22 T cell receptor beta chains below were found in one sample sequenced in a study of Graves' ophthalmopathy and Graves' hyperthyroidism. From RNA, the CDR3 regions of TCR beta chains were amplified and sequenced. The authors performed first-round RT-PCR with HTBI primers and then a second-round multiplex PCR. TCRdb re-called the multiplex PCR reads with MiXCR, one entry per CDR3 protein. The profile shows around 1.1 million distinct CDR3 sequences, less than 45% of them singletons. The sequenced material came from peripheral blood or thyroid tissue (not recorded which). These receptors all stem from an adult man with Graves' hyperthyroidism.

This clonotype has ten or more counts. The chain recombines TRBV5-8 with TRBJ1-3; D perhaps matches TRBD1 (5 bases). Germline assignment: CDR1 SGHTS and CDR2 YDEGEE. The CDR3 covers 13 residues. V was pared by 4 bases and J by 3 bases, with 8 bases between. CDR3 amino acids: CASSTGVGNTIYF. The CDR3 coding sequence is TGTGCCAGCAGCACGGGGGTTGGAAACACCATATATTTT.

A word on this clonotype: At one end, the junction sequence differs from germline, possibly due to a read error. This chain uses TRBV29-1 with TRBJ2-5; 7 nucleotides line up with TRBD2. CDR3 length: 16 amino acids. Germline V gene lookup returns CDR1 SQVTM and CDR2 ANQGSEA. The CDR3 loop is CASSRAGGLPTETQYF. The CDR3 nucleotides read TGTGCCAGCAGCCGAGCCGGGGGGTTACCGACAGAGACCCAGTACTTC.

The chain joins TRBV29-1 to TRBJ1-3; 8 bases are a match to TRBD1. Trimming removed 4 bases from V and 5 bases from J; junction bases left unmatched: 7. There are 14 residues in the CDR3. Germline CDR1 reads SQVTM; CDR2 reads ANQGSEA. CDR3 in DNA: TGCAGCGTTGGGTCGGACAGGGACAGAAACACCATATATTTT. Protein: CSVGSDRDRNTIYF.

This clonotype was observed a few times. The V gene is TRBV7-2, the J gene TRBJ1-4; 10 bases align to TRBD1. V was pared by 3 bases and J by 7 bases, with 2 bases of the junction left unmatched. The CDR3 runs to 14 residues. The germline V gene encodes CDR1 SGHTA and CDR2 FQGNSA. CDR3 sequence (DNA): TGTGCCAGCAGCTTGGACAGGGGGTTTGAAAAACTGTTTTTT. Translation: CASSLDRGFEKLFF.

This clonotype was observed at least ten times. The V call is TRBV24-1, the J call TRBJ1-2; weak D call: TRBD1 (5 bases). From germline, CDR1 is KGHDR and CDR2 SFDVKD. This CDR3 is 12 amino acids long. Trimming stripped 1 base from V and 7 bases from J, with 6 bases between. The CDR3 is CATSDLGVGYTF. The CDR3 coding sequence is TGTGCCACCAGTGATTTAGGGGTTGGCTACACCTTC.

This clonotype has just a few counts. The CDR3 here is CASSEGQGPYGYTF. CDR3 bases: TGTGCCAGCAGTGAGGGACAGGGACCATATGGCTACACCTTC. The chain carries TRBV25-1 and TRBJ1-2; 9 bases map to TRBD1. The CDR3 runs to 14 residues. Germline CDR1 and CDR2: MGHDK and SYGVNS. The V segment lost 3 bases and the J segment 5 bases; nucleotides outside the gene matches: 4.

This clonotype appeared many times. This rearrangement joins TRBV2 to TRBJ2-7; a possible D gene is TRBD1 (6 bases). CDR3 length equals 12 residues. Per germline, CDR1 SNHLY and CDR2 FYNNEI. V lost 11 bases to trimming and J lost 3 bases, with 14 bases between them. CDR3 sequence: CAVRGQNYEQYF. CDR3 DNA sequence: TGTGCCGTTCGAGGACAGAACTACGAGCAGTACTTC.

This clonotype appeared a few times. CDR3 loop: CASSAFRVSGYTF. The CDR3 DNA reads as TGTGCCAGCAGCGCCTTCAGGGTCAGTGGCTACACCTTC. The chain joins TRBV7-2 to TRBJ1-2, with D possibly TRBD1 on 5 matching bases. This CDR3 is built from 13 residues. The V gene lost 5 bases and the J gene lost 7 bases, with 14 bases spanning the gap. Germline CDR1 and CDR2: SGHTA and FQGNSA.

V and J are TRBV7-9 and TRBJ1-6; D is possibly TRBD1 (5 bases). Germline CDR1 reads SEHNR; CDR2 reads FQNEAQ (reference sequence). The V and J ends lost 2 bases and 8 bases respectively, with 13 bases between them. The CDR3 extends over 15 amino acids. The CDR3 protein is CASSLMGGRDSPLHF. CDR3 nucleotide sequence: TGTGCCAGCAGCTTAATGGGGGGAAGGGATTCACCCCTCCACTTT.

This clonotype was observed at least ten times. The chain employs TRBV20-1 and TRBJ1-1; no reliable D call. Trimming took 3 bases from V and 5 from J, leaving 10 bases between them. Germline V gene data show CDR1 as DFQATT and CDR2 as SNEGSKA (reference sequence). This CDR3 contains 12 residues. The DNA of the CDR3 is TGCAGTGCTAGCCGGCCCGGGACTGAAGCTTTCTTT. Translated, it gives CSASRPGTEAFF.

The rearrangement joins TRBV20-1 to TRBJ1-2; D unclear. V gave up 4 bases and J gave up 3 bases, with 12 bases separating them. Germline values: CDR1 DFQATT, CDR2 SNEGSKA (reference sequence). This CDR3 spans 13 amino acids. CDR3 loop: CSATWTKDYGYTF. In nucleotides, the CDR3 is TGCAGTGCTACCTGGACGAAGGACTATGGCTACACCTTC.

This clonotype appeared many times. The V gene is TRBV12-3 or TRBV12-4, the J gene TRBJ1-2; 7 positions match TRBD1. The CDR3 has 14 amino acids. V dropped 2 bases and J dropped 4; count of bases not matched to a gene: 4. CDR3 nucleotides: TGTGCCAGCAGTTTATCGGGACAGCGCTATGGCTACACCTTC. Translation gives CASSLSGQRYGYTF.

This clonotype was counted ten times or more. This chain joins TRBV9 and TRBJ1-2; D uncertain. There are 12 residues in the CDR3. The V end lost 3 bases, the J end lost 4 bases, and 7 bases lay between the germline ends. Germline V gives CDR1 SGDLS, CDR2 YYNGEE. The CDR3 nucleotides read TGTGCCAGCAGCGCCCTCAGCTATGGCTACACCTTC. This encodes CASSALSYGYTF. The variable domain in full, completed from reference TRBV9 and TRBJ1-2, reads DSGVTQTPKHLITATGQRVTLRCSPRSGDLSVYWYQQSLDQGLQFLIQYYNGEERAKGNILERFSAQQFPDLHSELNLSSLELGDSALYFCASSALSYGYTFGSGTRLTVV.

This clonotype was observed a few times. This rearrangement joins TRBV12-3 or TRBV12-4 to TRBJ1-5, with D possibly TRBD1 on 5 matching bases. The CDR3 covers 13 residues. V was trimmed by 10 bases and J by 8 bases, leaving 18 bases between them. The DNA of the CDR3 is TGTGCCACCCGAGGGGTTCGCCACGAGCCCCAGCATTTT. Residues: CATRGVRHEPQHF.

The chain links TRBV5-6 to TRBJ1-2, with 11 bases aligning to TRBD1. The trim removed 2 bases at V and 4 bases at J, leaving 10 bases unmatched. Germline V gene data show CDR1 as SGHDT and CDR2 as YYEEEE. This CDR3 spans 17 amino acids. For the CDR3, the DNA is TGTGCCAGCAGCTTCCGGGACAGGGGGTGCGTGGCCTATGGCTACACCTTC. This codes for CASSFRDRGCVAYGYTF.

This clonotype appeared a few times. V gene TRBV27 combines with J gene TRBJ1-4, with TRBD1 identical over 8 bases. The germline CDR1 and CDR2 sequences are MNHEY and SMNVEV (reference sequence). The CDR3 has 16 amino acids. With V trimmed by 5 bases and J by 3 bases, 8 bases remained unmatched. CDR3 DNA sequence: TGTGCCAGCAGTGACACGCAGGGGGCGGCTAATGAAAAACTGTTTTTT. Residues: CASSDTQGAANEKLFF.

This clonotype was seen a few times. The chain recombines TRBV5-1 with TRBJ2-5, with 10 bases aligning to TRBD1. Looked up from germline, CDR1 is SGHRS and CDR2 is YFSETQ. The CDR3 runs 15 residues. Unmatched junction bases numbered 7, after V lost 3 bases and J lost 5 bases. CDR3 DNA: TGCGCCAGCAGCTGGGGACAGGGGAGACAGGAGACCCAGTACTTC. Translating it yields CASSWGQGRQETQYF.

This clonotype was seen a handful of times. The CDR3 ends on some other residue instead of the conserved phenylalanine or tryptophan, so this is likely a read error. It is unclear where the CDR3 begins or ends on the DNA, so no DNA is shown, and the CDR3 is as TCRdb lists it. The chain couples TRBV7-2 to TRBJ1-6; the table names TRBD1, a call not compared with the DNA. Germline CDR1 SGHTA, CDR2 FQGNSA. The CDR3 contains 10 residues when both ends are counted. CDR3 sequence: CASSPTTANY.

This clonotype was recorded at least ten times. The chain links TRBV7-9 to TRBJ1-2, with D hard to call. The CDR3 spans 14 residues. Trimming removed 5 bases from V and 2 bases from J, with 12 bases in between. Germline CDR1 SEHNR, CDR2 FQNEAQ (reference sequence). CDR3 sequence: CASSHLGRNYGYTF. DNA of the CDR3: TGTGCCAGCAGCCACCTGGGCAGAAACTATGGCTACACCTTC.

In DNA, the CDR3 is TGTGCCAGTAGTATAGAAGCCCCCGGAGGTGAAAAACTGTTTTTT. Its protein is CASSIEAPGGEKLFF. V usage is TRBV19 and J usage is TRBJ1-4; no clear D gene. The CDR3 runs 15 residues. The V end was cut by 0 bases, the J end by 7 bases, with 12 bases between. CDR1 and CDR2 from the germline V gene are LNHDA and SQIVND (reference sequence).

This clonotype turned up a few times. The genes are TRBV6-5 and TRBJ1-2; 7 nucleotides line up with TRBD1. The V gene end was trimmed by 6 bases and the J gene end by 5 bases; junction bases not matched to a gene: 9. Per germline, CDR1 MNHEY and CDR2 SVGAGI. This CDR3 has 14 residues. This chain's CDR3 is CASSSPGQKYGYTF. The CDR3 region has the DNA TGTGCCAGCAGCTCGCCGGGACAGAAATATGGCTACACCTTC.

This clonotype has ten or more counts. This rearrangement joins TRBV2 to TRBJ1-5; unclear D gene. The length of the CDR3 is 13 residues. Germline V gene lookup returns CDR1 SNHLY and CDR2 FYNNEI. Trimming stripped 3 bases from V and 7 bases from J, with 10 bases between. DNA of the CDR3: TGTGCCAGCAGTGAGGGCGAGTGGCAGCCCCAGCATTTT. This encodes CASSEGEWQPQHF.